The clone carrying this T cell receptor beta chain occurred a few times. The data derive from a study of T cells in Graves' hyperthyroidism and ophthalmopathy. J lost 0 bases, V lost 2 bases, and 4 bases had no gene match. The V gene's germline CDR1 is DFQATT and CDR2 SNEGSKA (reference sequence). The CDR3 covers 15 residues. It was RNA transcripts that yielded the amplified TCR beta CDR3 regions. With the HTBI primer set, the TCR CDR3 went through a first round of RT-PCR. TCRdb re-called the multiplex PCR reads through MiXCR, storing one row per CDR3 protein. The data show hundreds of thousands of distinct CDR3 sequences, with approximately 14% seen just once and 28% held by the top ten.

The chain employs TRBV20-1 and TRBJ2-7; 10 bases are shared with TRBD1. The sample comprised blood. The TCR originated in a woman aged 18-29 years with Graves' hyperthyroidism that later progressed to Graves' ophthalmopathy. CDR3 protein: CSARRTGGPSYEQYF. In DNA form, the CDR3 reads TGCAGTGCTAGAAGGACAGGGGGACCCTCCTACGAGCAGTACTTC.